The TCR beta chain described here comes from a study of blood T cell repertoires in COVID-19. Study information: Samples representing acute and convalescent COVID-19 were sourced from the United States, Italy and Spain. Sources were T cells, B-cell-depleted T cells, or PBMCs; the material itself was cDNA or gDNA.

This clone was observed a handful of times. In the source study's methods: Reference gene primer amplification gave estimated nucleated cell counts. TCRdb's table, derived via immunoSEQ multiplex PCR, lists solely in-frame clones and lacks some. V and J calls and clone size are as listed in that table; D and trimming were resolved from the DNA. Here the sample spans about 88,000 clones, about 85% being singletons. This CDR3 comprises 13 residues. V dropped 4 bases and J dropped 0 bases, with 6 bases sitting between them. In germline, CDR1 is KGHDR, CDR2 SFDVKD. The rearrangement links TRBV24-1 to TRBJ2-7; no clear D gene. The receptor was derived from a male donor with acute or convalescent COVID-19. Material: peripheral blood. CDR3 loop: CATSEGSSYEQYF. The CDR3 DNA sequence: TGTGCCACCAGTGAGGGCAGCTCCTACGAGCAGTACTTC.